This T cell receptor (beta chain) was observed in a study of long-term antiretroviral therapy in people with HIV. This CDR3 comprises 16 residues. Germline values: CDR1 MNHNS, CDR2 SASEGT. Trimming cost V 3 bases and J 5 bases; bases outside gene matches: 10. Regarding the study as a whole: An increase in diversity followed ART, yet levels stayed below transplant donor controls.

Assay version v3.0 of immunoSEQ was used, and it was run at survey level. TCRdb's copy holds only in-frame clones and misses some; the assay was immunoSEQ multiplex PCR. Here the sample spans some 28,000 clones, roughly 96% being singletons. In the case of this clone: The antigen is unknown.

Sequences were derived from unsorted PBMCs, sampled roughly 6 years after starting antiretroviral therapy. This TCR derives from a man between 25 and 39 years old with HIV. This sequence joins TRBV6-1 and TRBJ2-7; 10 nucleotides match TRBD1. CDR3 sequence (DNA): TGTGCCAGCAGTGACCTAGGGGGACAGGGGAACGACGAGCAGTACTTC. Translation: CASSDLGGQGNDEQYF.